Described below is a single T cell receptor (beta chain) sequence and its context. Its antigen remains unknown. Profiling relied on immunoSEQ multiplex PCR, and the TCRdb table lists in-frame clones only, not all of them. The top ten hold over 5% of the sample, which has about 310,000 clones, almost 80% seen once. The entry originates in a study of cytotoxic CD8 clonotypes in ibrutinib-treated CLL. The ends were cut back, 4 bases at V and 8 bases at J, with 20 bases in the middle. CDR1 is LGHNA, CDR2 YSLEER, per germline. The CDR3 has 16 residues. Study outcomes and limitations: Sampling times (in sustained-remission versus progressing patients) were not the same.

Material: PBMCs, obtained before ibrutinib treatment. This chain joins TRBV4-3 and TRBJ1-4; the D gene is possibly TRBD1 (5 bases). This clonotype was sampled from a human donor with chronic lymphocytic leukemia. The CDR3 is CASSPRGQGPWEKLFF. The CDR3 coding sequence is TGCGCCAGCAGCCCAAGGGGTCAAGGGCCTTGGGAAAAACTGTTTTTT.